This entry is about one T cell receptor (beta chain). What it binds is unknown. The sample is drawn from a study of cytomegalovirus exposure and HLA in healthy donors. Looking at the study overall: The platform used for the roughly 130 validation repertoires matched that of the roughly 700 first-cohort repertoires, a later analysis reported.

There are 15 residues in the CDR3. The ends lost 3 bases at V and 6 bases at J; junction bases unmatched: 8. Germline-derived CDR1 and CDR2 are SGHRS and YFSETQ. Method: immunoSEQ multiplex PCR; TCRdb's copy keeps in-frame clones and lacks some. The table has 190,000 or so clones, 84% seen once. Separate from the roughly 700-subject first cohort was the approximately 120-subject validation cohort, to which the donors belonged. Study findings and constraints: Cytomegalovirus status, reportedly, was diagnosed with high specificity and sensitivity by the classifier.

The sample consisted of PBMCs. The chain links TRBV5-1 to TRBJ1-3; 8 bases match TRBD1. The clonotype was recovered from a woman aged 30 to 39 in good health and CMV-seropositive. CDR3 loop: CASSSLGQDKNTIYF. CDR3 DNA: TGCGCCAGCAGCTCATTGGGACAGGACAAAAACACCATATATTTT.